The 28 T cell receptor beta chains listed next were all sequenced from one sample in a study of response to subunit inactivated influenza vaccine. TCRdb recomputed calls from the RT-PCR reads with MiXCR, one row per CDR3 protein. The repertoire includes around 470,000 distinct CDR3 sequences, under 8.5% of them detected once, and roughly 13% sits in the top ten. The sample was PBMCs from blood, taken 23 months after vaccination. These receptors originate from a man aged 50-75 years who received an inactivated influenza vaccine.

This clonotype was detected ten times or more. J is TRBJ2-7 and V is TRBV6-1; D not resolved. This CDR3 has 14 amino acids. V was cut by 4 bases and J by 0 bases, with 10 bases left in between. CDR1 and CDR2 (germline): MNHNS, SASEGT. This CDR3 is CASSARLGSYEQYF. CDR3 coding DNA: TGTGCCAGCAGTGCCCGACTTGGCTCCTACGAGCAGTACTTC.

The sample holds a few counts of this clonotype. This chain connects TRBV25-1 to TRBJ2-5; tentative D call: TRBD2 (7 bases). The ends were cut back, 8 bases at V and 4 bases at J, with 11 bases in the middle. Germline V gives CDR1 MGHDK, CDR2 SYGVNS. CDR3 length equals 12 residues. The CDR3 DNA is TGTGCCAGCGTGGGAGGGGGAGAGACCCAGTACTTC. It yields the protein CASVGGGETQYF.

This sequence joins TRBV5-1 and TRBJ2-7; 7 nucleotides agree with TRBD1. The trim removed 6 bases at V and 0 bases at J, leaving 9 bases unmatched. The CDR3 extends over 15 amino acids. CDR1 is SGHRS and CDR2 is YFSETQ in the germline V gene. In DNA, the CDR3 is TGCGCCAGCATTAAAACAGGGGCCCCCTCCTACGAGCAGTACTTC. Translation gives CASIKTGAPSYEQYF.

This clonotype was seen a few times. CDR3 protein: CSAPGDTEAFF. The CDR3, as DNA: TGCAGTGCCCCAGGGGACACTGAAGCTTTCTTT. The chain couples TRBV20-1 to TRBJ1-1, with a possible D match to TRBD1 (6 bases). The CDR3 loop spans 11 amino acids. V was shortened by 6 bases and J by 3 bases, with 8 bases between the two germline ends. CDR1 and CDR2 (germline): DFQATT, SNEGSKA (reference sequence).

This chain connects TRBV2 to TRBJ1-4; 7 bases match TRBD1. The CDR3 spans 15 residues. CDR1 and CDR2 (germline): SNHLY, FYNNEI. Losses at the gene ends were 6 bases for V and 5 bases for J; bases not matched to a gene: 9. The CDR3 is CASRSQGVGNEKLFF. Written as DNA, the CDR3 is TGTGCCAGCAGAAGTCAGGGGGTAGGGAATGAAAAACTGTTTTTT. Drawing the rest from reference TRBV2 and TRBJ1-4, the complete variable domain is EPEVTQTPSHQVTQMGQEVILRCVPISNHLYFYWYRQILGQKVEFLVSFYNNEISEKSEIFDDQFSVERPDGSNFTLKIRSTKLEDSAMYFCASRSQGVGNEKLFFGSGTQLSVL.

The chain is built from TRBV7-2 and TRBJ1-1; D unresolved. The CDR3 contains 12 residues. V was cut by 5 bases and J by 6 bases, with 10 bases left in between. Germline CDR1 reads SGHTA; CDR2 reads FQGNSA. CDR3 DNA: TGTGCCAGCAGCCCGCGTTGGGCTGAAGCTTTCTTT. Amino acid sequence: CASSPRWAEAFF.

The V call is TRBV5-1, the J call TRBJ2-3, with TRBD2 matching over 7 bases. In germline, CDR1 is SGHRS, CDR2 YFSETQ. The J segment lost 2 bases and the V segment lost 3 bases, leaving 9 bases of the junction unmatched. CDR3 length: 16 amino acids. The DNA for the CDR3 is TGCGCCAGCAGCTCCCAACTAGCGACCAACACAGATACGCAGTATTTT. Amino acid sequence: CASSSQLATNTDTQYF.

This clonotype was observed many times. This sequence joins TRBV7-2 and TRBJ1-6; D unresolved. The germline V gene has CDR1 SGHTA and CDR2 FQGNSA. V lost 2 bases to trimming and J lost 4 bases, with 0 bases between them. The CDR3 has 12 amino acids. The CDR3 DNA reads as TGTGCCAGCAGCTTATATAATTCACCCCTCCACTTT. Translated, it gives CASSLYNSPLHF.

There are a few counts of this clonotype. The CDR3 DNA reads as TGCAGTGCCCCTCTCCCAGGGGTTGAGGGAGAGCAGTACTTC. It yields the protein CSAPLPGVEGEQYF. V usage is TRBV20-1 and J usage is TRBJ2-7, with a weak D call TRBD1 (6 bases). Germline V lookup: CDR1 DFQATT, CDR2 SNEGSKA (reference sequence). Trimming took off 6 bases at V and 7 bases at J, with 22 bases between the two ends. The CDR3 runs to 14 residues.

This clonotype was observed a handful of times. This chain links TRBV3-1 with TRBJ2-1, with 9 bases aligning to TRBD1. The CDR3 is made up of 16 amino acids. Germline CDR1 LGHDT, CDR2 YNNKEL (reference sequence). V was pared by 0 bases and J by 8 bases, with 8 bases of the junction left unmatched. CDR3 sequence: CASSQDGTGFYDEQFF. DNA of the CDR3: TGTGCCAGCAGCCAAGACGGGACAGGGTTTTACGATGAGCAGTTCTTC.

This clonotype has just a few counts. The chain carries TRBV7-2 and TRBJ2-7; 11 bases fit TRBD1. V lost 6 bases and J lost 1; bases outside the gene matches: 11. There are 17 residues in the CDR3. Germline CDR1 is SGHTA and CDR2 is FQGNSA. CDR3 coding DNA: TGTGCCAGCAGTCACCCCCCCGGGACAGGGGGGTCCTACGAGCAGTACTTC. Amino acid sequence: CASSHPPGTGGSYEQYF.

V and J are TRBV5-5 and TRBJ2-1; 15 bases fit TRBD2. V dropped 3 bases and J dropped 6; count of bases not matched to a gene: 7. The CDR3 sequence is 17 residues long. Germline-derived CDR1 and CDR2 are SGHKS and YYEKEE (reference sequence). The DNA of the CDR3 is TGTGCCAGCAGCTGGACTAGCGGGGGGGCCGGTATCAATGAGCAGTTCTTC. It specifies CASSWTSGGAGINEQFF.

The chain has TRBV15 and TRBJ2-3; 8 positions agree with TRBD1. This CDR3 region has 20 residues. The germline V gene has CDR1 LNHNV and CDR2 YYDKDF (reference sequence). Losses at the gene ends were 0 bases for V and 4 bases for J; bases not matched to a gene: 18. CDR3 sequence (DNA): TGTGCCACCAGCAGAGACCAGGGGGCTCCGGGGCTAGGTGAAGCAGATACGCAGTATTTT. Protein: CATSRDQGAPGLGEADTQYF.

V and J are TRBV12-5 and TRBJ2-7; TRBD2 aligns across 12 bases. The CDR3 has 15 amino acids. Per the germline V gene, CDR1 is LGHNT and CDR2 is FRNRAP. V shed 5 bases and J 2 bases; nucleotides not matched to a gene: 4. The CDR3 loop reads CASGMGLAGAYEQYF. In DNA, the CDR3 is TGTGCTAGTGGTATGGGACTAGCGGGTGCCTACGAGCAGTACTTC.

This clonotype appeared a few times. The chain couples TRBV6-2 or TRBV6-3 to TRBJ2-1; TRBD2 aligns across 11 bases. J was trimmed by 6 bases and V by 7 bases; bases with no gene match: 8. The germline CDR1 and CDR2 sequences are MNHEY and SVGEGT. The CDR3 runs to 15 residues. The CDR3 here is CASKIAGGPGNEQFF. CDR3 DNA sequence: TGTGCCAGCAAAATAGCGGGAGGGCCGGGCAATGAGCAGTTCTTC.

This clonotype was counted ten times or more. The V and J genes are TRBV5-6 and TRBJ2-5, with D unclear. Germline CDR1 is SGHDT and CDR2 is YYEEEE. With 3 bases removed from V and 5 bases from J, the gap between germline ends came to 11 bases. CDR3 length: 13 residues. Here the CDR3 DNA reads TGTGCCAGCAGCTCTCCAGGCGCGGAGACCCAGTACTTC. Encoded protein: CASSSPGAETQYF. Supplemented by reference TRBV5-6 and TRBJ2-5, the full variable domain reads DAGVTQSPTHLIKTRGQQVTLRCSPKSGHDTVSWYQQALGQGPQFIFQYYEEEERQRGNFPDRFSGHQFPNYSSELNVNALLLGDSALYLCASSSPGAETQYFGPGTRLLVL.

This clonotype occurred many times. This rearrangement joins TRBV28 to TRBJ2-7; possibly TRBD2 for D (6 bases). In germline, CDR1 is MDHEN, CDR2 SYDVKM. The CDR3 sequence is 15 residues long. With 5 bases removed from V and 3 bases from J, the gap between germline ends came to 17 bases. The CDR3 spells CASSGGGSGNYEQYF. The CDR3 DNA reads TGTGCCAGCAGTGGCGGTGGTAGCGGAAACTACGAGCAGTACTTC.

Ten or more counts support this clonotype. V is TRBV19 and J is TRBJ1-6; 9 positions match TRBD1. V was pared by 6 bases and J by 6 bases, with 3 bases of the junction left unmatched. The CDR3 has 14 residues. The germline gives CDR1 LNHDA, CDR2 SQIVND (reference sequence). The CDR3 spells CASSSTGGNSPLHF. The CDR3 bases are TGTGCCAGTAGCTCGACAGGGGGTAATTCACCCCTCCACTTT.

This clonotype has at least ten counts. The CDR3 coding sequence is TGCGCCAGCAGCTTGAATTTGGGACCCCGGACAGGGGTTCCCGGGGAGCTGTTTTTT. It is translated as CASSLNLGPRTGVPGELFF. V gene TRBV5-1 combines with J gene TRBJ2-2; 9 bases match TRBD1. Trimming at V came to 1 base and at J to 6 bases, leaving 16 bases not matched to a gene. This CDR3 has 19 amino acids. Germline V gene sequence: CDR1 SGHRS, CDR2 YFSETQ.

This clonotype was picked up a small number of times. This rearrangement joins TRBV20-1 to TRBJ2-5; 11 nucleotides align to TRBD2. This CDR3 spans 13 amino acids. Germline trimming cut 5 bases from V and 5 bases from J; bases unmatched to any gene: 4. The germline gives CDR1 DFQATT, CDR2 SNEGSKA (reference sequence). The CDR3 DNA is TGCAGTGCTCAACTAGCGGGAGAGGAGACCCAGTACTTC. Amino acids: CSAQLAGEETQYF.

The CDR3 loop reads CASSQDGTKETQYF. The CDR3 nucleotides are TGTGCCAGCAGCCAAGACGGGACGAAGGAGACCCAGTACTTC. The chain has TRBV14 and TRBJ2-5; D might be TRBD1 or TRBD2, each matching 5 bases. CDR3 size: 14 residues. The germline CDR1 and CDR2 sequences are SGHDN and FVKESK. The germline V and J ends were trimmed by 0 bases and 5 bases, with 10 bases remaining between them.

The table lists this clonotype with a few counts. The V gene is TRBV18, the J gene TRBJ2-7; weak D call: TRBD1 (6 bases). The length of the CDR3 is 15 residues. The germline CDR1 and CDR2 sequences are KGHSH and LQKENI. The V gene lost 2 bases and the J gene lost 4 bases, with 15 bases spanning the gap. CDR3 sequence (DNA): TGTGCCAGCTCACCAGGTGGGACATCAACTTACGAGCAGTACTTC. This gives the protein CASSPGGTSTYEQYF.

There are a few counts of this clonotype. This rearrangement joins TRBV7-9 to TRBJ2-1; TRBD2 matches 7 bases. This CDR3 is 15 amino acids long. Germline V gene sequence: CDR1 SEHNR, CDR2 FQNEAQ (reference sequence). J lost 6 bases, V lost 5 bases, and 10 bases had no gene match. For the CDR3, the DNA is TGTGCCAGCAGCCCAAAAGTGCGGGAGTCCAATGAGCAGTTCTTC. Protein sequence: CASSPKVRESNEQFF.

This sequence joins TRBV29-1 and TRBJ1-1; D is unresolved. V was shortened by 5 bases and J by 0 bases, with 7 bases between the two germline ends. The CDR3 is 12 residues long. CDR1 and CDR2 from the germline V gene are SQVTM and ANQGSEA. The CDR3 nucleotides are TGCAGCGTTACTGCTTTGAACACTGAAGCTTTCTTT. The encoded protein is CSVTALNTEAFF.

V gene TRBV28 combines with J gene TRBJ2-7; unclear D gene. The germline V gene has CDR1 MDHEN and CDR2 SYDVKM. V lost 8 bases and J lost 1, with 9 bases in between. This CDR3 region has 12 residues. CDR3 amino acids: CASGPPSYEQYF. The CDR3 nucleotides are TGTGCCAGCGGACCCCCGTCCTACGAGCAGTACTTC.

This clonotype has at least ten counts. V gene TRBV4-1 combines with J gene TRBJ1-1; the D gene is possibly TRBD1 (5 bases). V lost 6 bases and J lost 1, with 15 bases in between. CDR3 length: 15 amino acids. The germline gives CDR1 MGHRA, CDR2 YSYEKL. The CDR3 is CASRDPGRPNTEAFF. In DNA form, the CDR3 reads TGCGCCAGCAGAGACCCGGGACGGCCGAACACTGAAGCTTTCTTT.

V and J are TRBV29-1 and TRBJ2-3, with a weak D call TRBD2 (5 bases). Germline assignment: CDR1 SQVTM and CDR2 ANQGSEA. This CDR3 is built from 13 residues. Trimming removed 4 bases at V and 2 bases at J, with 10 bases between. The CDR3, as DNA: TGCAGCGTTGGAAAGGGAGCCACAGATACGCAGTATTTT. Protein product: CSVGKGATDTQYF.

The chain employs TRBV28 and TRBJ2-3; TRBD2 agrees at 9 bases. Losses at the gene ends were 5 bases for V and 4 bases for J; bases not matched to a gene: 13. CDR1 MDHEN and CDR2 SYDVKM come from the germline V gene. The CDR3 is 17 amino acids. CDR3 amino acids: CASSQTQHSGSSDTQYF. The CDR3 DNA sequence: TGTGCCAGCAGTCAAACCCAACATAGCGGGAGTTCAGATACGCAGTATTTT. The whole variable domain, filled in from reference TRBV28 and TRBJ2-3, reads DVKVTQSSRYLVKRTGEKVFLECVQDMDHENMFWYRQDPGLGLRLIYFSYDVKMKEKGDIPEGYSVSREKKERFSLILESASTNQTSMYLCASSQTQHSGSSDTQYFGPGTRLTVL.